This T cell receptor beta chain was found in a study of CDR3 diversity in severe acne. V was pared by 6 bases and J by 3 bases, with 18 bases between. This CDR3 contains 15 residues. The germline V gene encodes CDR1 MNHEY and CDR2 SVGAGI. Using its own MiXCR run on the PCR reads, TCRdb lists one record per CDR3 protein. The repertoire includes more than 85,000 distinct CDR3 sequences, around 50% of them detected once, and 11% sits in the top ten. The chain joins TRBV6-5 to TRBJ2-7; D unresolved. Material for sequencing was blood. The receptor was isolated from a male donor with severe acne vulgaris. CDR3 amino acids: CASRYPGFDGYEQYF. CDR3 DNA: TGTGCCAGCAGATACCCTGGCTTTGACGGCTACGAGCAGTACTTC.